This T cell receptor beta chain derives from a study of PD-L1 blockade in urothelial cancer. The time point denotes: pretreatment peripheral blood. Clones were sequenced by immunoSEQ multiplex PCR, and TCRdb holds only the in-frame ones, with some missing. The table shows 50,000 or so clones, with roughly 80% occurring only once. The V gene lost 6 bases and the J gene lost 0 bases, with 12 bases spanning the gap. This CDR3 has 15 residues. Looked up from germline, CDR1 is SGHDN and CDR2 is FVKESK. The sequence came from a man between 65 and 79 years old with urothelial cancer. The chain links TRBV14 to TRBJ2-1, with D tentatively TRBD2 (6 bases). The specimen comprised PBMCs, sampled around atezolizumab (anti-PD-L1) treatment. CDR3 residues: CASSRSGDSYNEQFF. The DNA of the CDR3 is TGTGCCAGCAGTCGGTCGGGAGACTCCTACAATGAGCAGTTCTTC. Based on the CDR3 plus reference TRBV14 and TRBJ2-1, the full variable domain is EAGVTQFPSHSVIEKGQTVTLRCDPISGHDNLYWYRRVMGKEIKFLLHFVKESKQDESGMPNNRFLAERTGGTYSTLKVQPAELEDSGVYFCASSRSGDSYNEQFFGPGTRLTVL.